The clone carrying this T cell receptor beta chain has a count of ten or more. The germline V and J ends were trimmed by 5 bases and 6 bases, with 10 bases remaining between them. Germline CDR1 reads LNHDA; CDR2 reads SQIVND (reference sequence). CDR3 length: 13 residues. This record belongs to a study of T-cell reconstitution after alpha-beta-depleted transplantation in children. Unique molecular identifiers were incorporated during preparation of the TCRbeta library. TCRdb used MiXCR to reprocess the PCR reads, holding one entry per CDR3 protein. This sample has around 200,000 distinct CDR3 sequences, with less than 8% found just once.

The material was PBMCs from the stem cell graft donor, obtained from the stem cell graft. The V gene is TRBV19, the J gene TRBJ1-4; tentatively, D is TRBD1 (6 bases). The TCR originated in a human donor who donated a stem cell graft to a child with Wiskott-Aldrich syndrome. CDR3 DNA sequence: TGTGCCAGTAGTCCGAGGACAGATGAAAAACTGTTTTTT. Translation gives CASSPRTDEKLFF.